This T cell receptor beta chain was identified in a study of blood T cell repertoires in COVID-19. About the study: From T cells, B-cell-depleted T cells, or PBMCs came the material, which was cDNA or gDNA.

Original data processing: Nucleated cell counts were estimated from reference gene primer amplification. Sequencing used immunoSEQ multiplex PCR; TCRdb keeps in-frame clones, though not all of them. V and J calls and clone size are those listed in that table; D and trimming were worked out from the DNA. The table has approximately 230,000 clones, around 88% seen once; the top ten hold roughly 5.7%. Germline CDR1 and CDR2: SGDLS and YYNGEE. The V and J ends lost 1 base and 4 bases, in that order; junction bases with no gene match: 7. This CDR3 contains 17 residues. This sequence originates from a man aged 80 or over with acute or convalescent COVID-19. Sequencing input: peripheral blood. This sequence joins TRBV9 and TRBJ2-3; 12 nucleotides agree with TRBD2. CDR3 DNA sequence: TGTGCCAGCAGCGTATCGACTAGCGGGAGTAAGGCAGATACGCAGTATTTT. Amino acid sequence: CASSVSTSGSKADTQYF.